This is a list of T cell receptor beta chains from one sample in a study of blood T cell repertoires in COVID-19. The assay was immunoSEQ multiplex PCR, and TCRdb's table has in-frame clones only and misses some. The sample shows hundreds of thousands of clones, 70% to 90% of them seen only once. Sequenced sample: peripheral blood. The receptors stem from a man between 45 and 60 years old with COVID-19, enrolled during active disease. The CDR3 runs from the conserved cysteine through the conserved F or W. Each record gives: V gene, clone size, J gene, D gene, CDR3 protein, CDR3 DNA. D genes are given only for firm matches. A row's size may be missing; if present it is once, few, many or a size class.

>TRBV6-5|.|TRBJ2-7|.
CASTPGEYEQYF
TGTGCCAGCACCCCGGGAGAGTACGAGCAGTACTTC
>TRBV30|.|TRBJ2-5|.
CAWSVAPGRGQETQYF
TGTGCCTGGAGTGTCGCCCCGGGCCGGGGCCAAGAGACCCAGTACTTC
>TRBV5-1|.|TRBJ1-1|.
CASSLTGMNTEAFF
TGCGCCAGCAGCTTAACAGGCATGAACACTGAAGCTTTCTTT
>TRBV6-5|.|TRBJ2-5|TRBD2
CASTTNPTSRGMYF
TGTGCCAGCACCACCAACCCGACTAGCCGAGGGATGTACTTC
>TRBV19|.|TRBJ2-7|.
CASSPSLTGGYEQYF
TGTGCCAGTAGTCCCTCCCTGACTGGGGGGTACGAGCAGTACTTC
>TRBV28|.|TRBJ1-5|.
CASSLDSHQPQHF
TGTGCCAGCAGTTTAGACAGCCATCAGCCCCAGCATTTT
>TRBV7-8|.|TRBJ1-6|TRBD1
CASSFAGTGLNSPLHF
TGTGCCAGCAGCTTCGCCGGGACAGGGCTTAATTCACCCCTCCACTTT
>TRBV27|once|TRBJ2-3|.
CASRTLAMSDTQYF
TGTGCCAGCAGGACCCTAGCAATGTCGGATACGCAGTATTTT
>TRBV5-1|.|TRBJ2-1|.
CASSPRGDEQFF
TGCGCCAGCAGCCCCAGGGGCGATGAGCAGTTCTTC
>TRBV27|once|TRBJ2-3|.
CASSPLGPHTDTQYF
TGTGCCAGCAGCCCGTTGGGGCCCCACACAGATACGCAGTATTTT
>TRBV7-2|.|TRBJ2-7|TRBD1
CASSPGTGDYEQYF
TGTGCCAGCAGCCCCGGGACAGGGGACTACGAGCAGTACTTC
>TRBV4-1|once|TRBJ1-5|.
CASSQPPVINQPQHF
TGCGCCAGCAGCCAACCGCCAGTTATCAATCAGCCCCAGCATTTT
>TRBV5-8|.|TRBJ2-1|TRBD1
CASSSGQGGRGEQFF
TGTGCCAGCAGTTCCGGACAGGGGGGCAGGGGTGAGCAGTTCTTC
>TRBV6-5|.|TRBJ2-1|TRBD1
CATGQGKSEQFF
TGTGCCACAGGACAGGGGAAGAGTGAGCAGTTCTTC
>TRBV15|.|TRBJ1-2|.
CATSPRGGGTAYYGYTF
TGTGCCACCAGCCCCCGGGGCGGGGGGACGGCATACTATGGCTACACCTTC
>TRBV2|.|TRBJ2-2|.
CASSAWQVSTGELFF
TGTGCCAGCAGCGCCTGGCAGGTTAGCACCGGGGAGCTGTTTTTT
>TRBV5-1|.|TRBJ1-1|.
CASSLGSGHQNTEAFF
TGCGCCAGCAGCTTGGGGTCGGGACACCAGAACACTGAAGCTTTCTTT
>TRBV5-4|.|TRBJ2-2|.
CASSLAREHFGVPGELFF
TGTGCCAGCAGCTTGGCCAGGGAACACTTCGGAGTTCCCGGGGAGCTGTTTTTT
>TRBV18|.|TRBJ2-1|TRBD1
CASSPQGAEQFF
TGTGCCAGCTCTCCACAGGGGGCTGAGCAGTTCTTC
>TRBV11-3|.|TRBJ2-3|TRBD1
CASSLNRGVADTQYF
TGTGCCAGCAGCTTGAACAGGGGAGTCGCAGATACGCAGTATTTT
>TRBV2|.|TRBJ2-3|.
CASSGLAGTDTQYF
TGTGCCAGCAGTGGTTTGGCGGGCACAGATACGCAGTATTTT
>TRBV9|.|TRBJ2-7|TRBD1
CASSGDREDEQYF
TGTGCCAGCAGCGGCGACAGGGAAGACGAGCAGTACTTC
>TRBV19|.|TRBJ1-4|.
CASTPTGATNEKLFF
TGTGCCAGTACCCCTACAGGTGCAACTAATGAAAAACTGTTTTTT
>TRBV12-3/TRBV12-4|.|TRBJ1-1|.
CASRKKTYTEAFF
TGTGCCAGCAGAAAAAAGACTTACACTGAAGCTTTCTTT
>TRBV18|.|TRBJ2-5|.
CASSPPKGRGGETQYF
TGTGCCAGCTCACCACCGAAAGGCAGGGGAGGGGAGACCCAGTACTTC
>TRBV6-5|.|TRBJ2-2|.
CASIYGVAGELFF
TGTGCCAGCATATACGGGGTCGCCGGGGAGCTGTTTTTT
>TRBV6-4|.|TRBJ2-5|.
CASTDSQETQYF
TGTGCCAGCACCGACAGCCAAGAGACCCAGTACTTC
>TRBV6-5|.|TRBJ1-2|TRBD1
CASRWTGTTNYGYTF
TGTGCCAGCAGATGGACAGGGACTACAAACTATGGCTACACCTTC
>TRBV5-5|.|TRBJ2-1|.
CASSLGATRPHNEQFF
TGTGCCAGCAGCTTGGGGGCGACTAGGCCCCACAATGAGCAGTTCTTC
>TRBV11-2|.|TRBJ2-1|.
CASSPGFGSYNEQFF
TGTGCCAGCAGCCCAGGGTTTGGCTCCTACAATGAGCAGTTCTTC
>TRBV11-3|.|TRBJ2-2|TRBD1
CASSWDRGNTGELFF
TGTGCCAGCAGCTGGGACAGGGGCAACACCGGGGAGCTGTTTTTT
>TRBV20-1|once|TRBJ2-1|.
CSARRGLEQFF
TGCAGTGCTAGAAGGGGACTCGAGCAGTTCTTC
>TRBV9|.|TRBJ1-2|.
CASSPRQERDYGYTF
TGTGCCAGCAGCCCCCGACAGGAGCGAGACTATGGCTACACCTTC
>TRBV5-6|.|TRBJ1-1|TRBD1
CASSLKGARLNTEAFF
TGTGCCAGCAGCTTGAAGGGGGCGCGGCTGAACACTGAAGCTTTCTTT
>TRBV3-1/TRBV3-2|.|TRBJ1-4|TRBD1
CASSQDSRLRGRGEKLFF
TGTGCCAGCAGCCAAGATAGTCGGCTCAGGGGGCGCGGCGAAAAACTGTTTTTT
>TRBV7-2|.|TRBJ2-5|.
CASSRGQETQYF
TGTGCCAGCAGTCGAGGCCAAGAGACCCAGTACTTC
>TRBV5-1|.|TRBJ1-2|TRBD1
CASSLDPGQGVTNYGYTF
TGCGCCAGCAGCTTGGATCCGGGACAGGGGGTTACTAACTATGGCTACACCTTC
>TRBV3-1/TRBV3-2|.|TRBJ2-7|.
CASSLSGNYEQYF
TGTGCCAGCAGCCTGAGCGGTAACTACGAGCAGTACTTC
>TRBV7-9|once|TRBJ2-7|TRBD2
CASSLLAGPGEQYF
TGTGCCAGCAGCCTCCTAGCGGGGCCAGGCGAGCAGTACTTC
>TRBV7-8|.|TRBJ1-3|.
CASSFQFSGNTIYF
TGTGCCAGCAGCTTTCAGTTCTCTGGAAACACCATATATTTT
>TRBV10-3|once|TRBJ1-2|TRBD1
CAISDPGQGDYGYTF
TGTGCCATCAGTGACCCGGGACAGGGGGACTATGGCTACACCTTC
>TRBV5-1|.|TRBJ2-2|TRBD1
CASSLLQGSTGELFF
TGCGCCAGCAGCCTTTTACAGGGGTCCACCGGGGAGCTGTTTTTT
>TRBV7-3|.|TRBJ1-2|TRBD1
CASSPGQVESYGYTF
TGTGCCAGCAGCCCGGGACAGGTGGAAAGCTATGGCTACACCTTC
>TRBV27|few|TRBJ2-2|.
CASSSGWEATGELFF
TGTGCCAGCAGTTCCGGGTGGGAGGCCACCGGGGAGCTGTTTTTT
>TRBV9|.|TRBJ2-2|TRBD1
CASSDRDRNTGELFF
TGTGCCAGCAGCGACCGGGACAGGAACACCGGGGAGCTGTTTTTT
>TRBV7-3|.|TRBJ1-2|TRBD1
CASSPGQGATGYGYTF
TGTGCCAGCAGCCCGGGACAGGGGGCAACTGGGTATGGCTACACCTTC
>TRBV10-3|.|TRBJ1-6|.
CAISPRVDNSPLHF
TGTGCCATCAGTCCCCGGGTCGATAATTCACCCCTCCACTTT
>TRBV5-1|.|TRBJ2-3|.
CASSHGVVGDTQYF
TGCGCCAGCAGCCACGGGGTAGTTGGAGATACGCAGTATTTT
>TRBV5-4|once|TRBJ1-2|.
CASSLVGVRAYGYTF
TGTGCCAGCAGCTTGGTAGGGGTTCGGGCCTATGGCTACACCTTC
>TRBV19|.|TRBJ1-1|TRBD1
CASSLRDSPIEAFF
TGTGCCAGTAGTCTCCGGGACAGCCCCATCGAAGCTTTCTTT
>TRBV4-3|.|TRBJ2-3|.
CASSQEHSSFQGTQYF
TGCGCCAGCAGCCAAGAGCACTCTAGTTTTCAGGGTACGCAGTATTTT
>TRBV7-3|.|TRBJ2-1|.
CASSSLAREQFF
TGTGCCAGCAGCTCCCTAGCACGTGAGCAGTTCTTC
>TRBV5-4|.|TRBJ2-5|TRBD1
CASSGTGKGETQYF
TGTGCCAGCTCCGGGACAGGGAAAGGAGAGACCCAGTACTTC